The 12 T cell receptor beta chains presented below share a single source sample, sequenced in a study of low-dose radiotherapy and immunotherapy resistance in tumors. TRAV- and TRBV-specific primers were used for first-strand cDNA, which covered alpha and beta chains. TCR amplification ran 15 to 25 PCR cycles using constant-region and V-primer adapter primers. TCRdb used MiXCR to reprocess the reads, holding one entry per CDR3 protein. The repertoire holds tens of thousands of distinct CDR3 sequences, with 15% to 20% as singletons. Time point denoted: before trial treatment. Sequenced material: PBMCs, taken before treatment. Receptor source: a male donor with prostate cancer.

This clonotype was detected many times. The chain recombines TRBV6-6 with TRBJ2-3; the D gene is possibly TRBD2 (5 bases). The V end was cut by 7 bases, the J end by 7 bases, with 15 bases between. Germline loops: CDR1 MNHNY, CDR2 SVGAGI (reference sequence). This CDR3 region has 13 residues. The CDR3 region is CASTPDFSYTQYF. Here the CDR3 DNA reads TGTGCCAGCACCCCGGACTTTTCTTATACGCAGTATTTT.

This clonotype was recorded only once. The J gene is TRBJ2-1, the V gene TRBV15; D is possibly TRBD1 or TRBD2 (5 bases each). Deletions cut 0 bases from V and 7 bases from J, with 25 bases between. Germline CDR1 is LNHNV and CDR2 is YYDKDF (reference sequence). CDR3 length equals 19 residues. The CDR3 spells CATSRDLGVDSLAPNEQFF. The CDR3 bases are TGTGCCACCAGCAGAGATTTGGGGGTGGACTCTCTCGCCCCTAATGAGCAGTTCTTC.

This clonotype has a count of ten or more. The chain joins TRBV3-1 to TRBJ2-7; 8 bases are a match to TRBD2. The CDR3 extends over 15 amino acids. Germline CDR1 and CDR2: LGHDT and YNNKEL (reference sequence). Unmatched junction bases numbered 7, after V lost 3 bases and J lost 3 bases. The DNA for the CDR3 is TGTGCCAGCAGCCATGTCCGGGGGGGCATCTACGAGCAGTACTTC. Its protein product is CASSHVRGGIYEQYF.

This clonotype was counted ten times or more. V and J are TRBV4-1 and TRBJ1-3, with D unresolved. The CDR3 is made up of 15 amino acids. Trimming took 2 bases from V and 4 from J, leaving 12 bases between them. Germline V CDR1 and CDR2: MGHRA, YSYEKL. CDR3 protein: CASSQMAYLGNTIYF. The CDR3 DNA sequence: TGCGCCAGCAGCCAAATGGCGTATTTGGGAAACACCATATATTTT.

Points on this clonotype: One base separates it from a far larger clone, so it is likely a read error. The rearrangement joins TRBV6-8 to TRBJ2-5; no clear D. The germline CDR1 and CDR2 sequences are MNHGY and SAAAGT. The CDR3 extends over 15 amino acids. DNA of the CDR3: TGTGCCAGCAGTGAAACAGTCGGATTCCAAGATACCCAGTACTTC. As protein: CASSETVGFQDTQYF.

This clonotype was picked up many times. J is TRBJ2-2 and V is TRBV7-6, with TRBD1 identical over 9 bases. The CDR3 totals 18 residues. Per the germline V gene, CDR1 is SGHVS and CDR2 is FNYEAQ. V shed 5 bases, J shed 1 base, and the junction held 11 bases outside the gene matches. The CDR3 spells CASSLNPGQGWNTGELFF. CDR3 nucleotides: TGTGCCAGCAGCCTCAATCCGGGACAGGGATGGAACACCGGGGAGCTGTTTTTT.

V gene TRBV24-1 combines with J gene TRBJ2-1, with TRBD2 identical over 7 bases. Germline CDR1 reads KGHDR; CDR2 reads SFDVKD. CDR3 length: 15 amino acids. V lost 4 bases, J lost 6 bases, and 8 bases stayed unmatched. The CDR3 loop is CATSDPTSIGNEQFF. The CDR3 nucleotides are TGTGCCACCAGTGACCCGACTAGCATCGGCAATGAGCAGTTCTTC.

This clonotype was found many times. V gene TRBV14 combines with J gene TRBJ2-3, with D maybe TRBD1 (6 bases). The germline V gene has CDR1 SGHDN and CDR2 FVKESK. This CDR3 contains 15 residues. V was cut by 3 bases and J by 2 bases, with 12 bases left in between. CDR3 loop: CASSHGQFTTDTQYF. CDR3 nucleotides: TGTGCCAGCAGCCACGGACAGTTCACCACAGATACGCAGTATTTT.

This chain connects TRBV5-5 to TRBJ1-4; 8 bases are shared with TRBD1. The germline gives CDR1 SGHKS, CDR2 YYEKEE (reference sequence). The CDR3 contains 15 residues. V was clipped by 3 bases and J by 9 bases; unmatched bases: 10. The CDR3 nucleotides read TGTGCCAGCAGCTCACCGGGACAGGCTATAAAAAAACTGTTTTTT. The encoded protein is CASSSPGQAIKKLFF.

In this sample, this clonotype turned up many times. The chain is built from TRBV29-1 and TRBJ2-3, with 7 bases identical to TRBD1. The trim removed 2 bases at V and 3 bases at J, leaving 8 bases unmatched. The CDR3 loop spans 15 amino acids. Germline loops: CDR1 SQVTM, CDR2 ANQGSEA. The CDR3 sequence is CSVEPRTGDTDTQYF. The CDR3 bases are TGCAGCGTTGAACCCCGGACAGGCGATACAGATACGCAGTATTTT.

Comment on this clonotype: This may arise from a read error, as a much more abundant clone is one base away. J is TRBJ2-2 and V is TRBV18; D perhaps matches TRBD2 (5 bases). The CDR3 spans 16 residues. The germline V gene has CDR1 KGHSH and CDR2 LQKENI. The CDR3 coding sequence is TGTGCCAGCTCACCCATGGGGTACACGAACACCGGGGAGCGGTTTTTT. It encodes CASSPMGYTNTGERFF.

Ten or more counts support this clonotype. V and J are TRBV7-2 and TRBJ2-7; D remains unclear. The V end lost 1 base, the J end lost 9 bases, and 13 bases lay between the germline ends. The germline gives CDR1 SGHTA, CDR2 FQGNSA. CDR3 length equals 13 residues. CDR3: CASSLEARPRQYF. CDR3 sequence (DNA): TGTGCCAGCAGCTTAGAAGCCCGGCCCCGGCAGTACTTC.